The rows below give T cell receptor beta chains drawn from one sample of a study of OX40 agonist ivuxolimab in advanced cancers. The protocol was immunoSEQ multiplex PCR, while the TCRdb copy is restricted to in-frame clones and leaves out a portion. The sample has about 31,000 clones; about 85% are singletons. The material was CD4+ or CD8+ T cells sorted from blood, obtained in a trial of the OX40 agonist ivuxolimab. The receptors were gathered from an adult with an advanced solid tumor such as melanoma, head and neck, liver or kidney cancer. CDR3s include the opening cysteine and the closing phenylalanine or tryptophan.

v_gene,j_gene,len,CDR3aa
TRBV27,TRBJ2-1,16,CASRSLGGSSYNEQFF
TRBV5-6,TRBJ2-7,13,CASSVDTSYEQYF
TRBV5-1,TRBJ2-7,13,CASSLVPSLEQYF
TRBV4-1,TRBJ2-1,14,CASSQDRGGNEQFF
TRBV5-4,TRBJ2-2,15,CASSLWVQGTGELFF
TRBV19,TRBJ2-3,15,CASSVTSGNTDTQYF
TRBV7-6,TRBJ2-1,11,CASSSGTEQFF
TRBV4-1,TRBJ1-1,12,CASSPQGFEAFF
TRBV28,TRBJ2-2,15,CASSEDRVDTGELFF
TRBV4-1,TRBJ2-3,16,CASSPNPGRPTDTQYF
TRBV7-9,TRBJ2-7,13,CASRGAVTYEQYF
TRBV4-1,TRBJ2-6,16,CASSQVAGVGANVLTF
TRBV27,TRBJ1-2,13,CASSLAWGYGYTF
TRBV11-2,TRBJ2-7,16,CASSPLVEEGNDEQYF
TRBV4-1,TRBJ2-3,17,CASSQERGRAPTDTQYF
TRBV6-1,TRBJ2-7,14,CASSEGNRGSEQYF
TRBV4-2,TRBJ2-5,15,CASSQKRGSQETQYF
TRBV7-2,TRBJ2-3,14,CASSLYDSADTQYF
TRBV7-8,TRBJ2-7,15,CASSSDPGLRYEQYF
TRBV7-9,TRBJ2-7,15,CASSLATSGAYEQYF
TRBV27,TRBJ1-4,14,CASSFRQSNEKLFF
TRBV4-1,TRBJ1-1,15,CASSQVPRDRPEAFF
TRBV4-1,TRBJ2-7,14,CASSPQYGNHEQYF
TRBV15,TRBJ2-2,19,CATSRVGLLIYSNTGELFF
TRBV11-2,TRBJ2-1,14,CASSLYGVYNEQFF
TRBV6-5,TRBJ2-7,14,CASSVAGLALEQYF
TRBV21-1,TRBJ1-2,17,CASSKVVKDRGYYGYTF
TRBV6-6,TRBJ2-5,14,CASSFGQHGETQYF
TRBV4-3,TRBJ2-7,11,CASSQGREQYF
TRBV29-1,TRBJ2-3,10,CSVLGDTQYF
TRBV5-4,TRBJ1-2,15,CASPSLPGKTYGYTF
TRBV6-5,TRBJ1-5,12,CASRSQGQPQHF
TRBV10-2,TRBJ2-7,11,CASTGAREQYF
TRBV5-4,TRBJ2-7,14,CASSFIGGRGEQYF
TRBV30,TRBJ2-1,14,CAWSWDSYSNEQFF
TRBV4-1,TRBJ1-2,17,CASSQDMGTGGASGYTF
TRBV30,TRBJ1-5,15,CAWSVQGGSGQPQHF
TRBV4-3,TRBJ2-3,16,CASSQEVGHSTDTQYF
TRBV14,TRBJ2-7,11,CASSPGNEQYF
TRBV4-2,TRBJ2-1,15,CASSPKGGAPNEQFF
TRBV28,TRBJ1-4,15,CASSTNRGTNEKLFF